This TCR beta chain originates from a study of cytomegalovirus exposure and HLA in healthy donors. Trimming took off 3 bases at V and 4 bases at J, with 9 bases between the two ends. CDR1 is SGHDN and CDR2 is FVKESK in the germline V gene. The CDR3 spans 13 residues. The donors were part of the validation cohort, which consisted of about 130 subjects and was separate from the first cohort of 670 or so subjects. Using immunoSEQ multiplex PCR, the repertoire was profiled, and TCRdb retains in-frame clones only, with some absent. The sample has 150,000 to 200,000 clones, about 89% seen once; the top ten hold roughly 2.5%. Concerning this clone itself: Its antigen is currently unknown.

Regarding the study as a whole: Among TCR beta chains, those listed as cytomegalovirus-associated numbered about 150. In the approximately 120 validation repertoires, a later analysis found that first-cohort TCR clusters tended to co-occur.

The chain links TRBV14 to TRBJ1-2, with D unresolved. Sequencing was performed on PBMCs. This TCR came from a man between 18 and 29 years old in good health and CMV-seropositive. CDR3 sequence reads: CASSQDAGYGYTF. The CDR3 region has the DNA TGTGCCAGCAGCCAGGATGCAGGCTATGGCTACACCTTC.